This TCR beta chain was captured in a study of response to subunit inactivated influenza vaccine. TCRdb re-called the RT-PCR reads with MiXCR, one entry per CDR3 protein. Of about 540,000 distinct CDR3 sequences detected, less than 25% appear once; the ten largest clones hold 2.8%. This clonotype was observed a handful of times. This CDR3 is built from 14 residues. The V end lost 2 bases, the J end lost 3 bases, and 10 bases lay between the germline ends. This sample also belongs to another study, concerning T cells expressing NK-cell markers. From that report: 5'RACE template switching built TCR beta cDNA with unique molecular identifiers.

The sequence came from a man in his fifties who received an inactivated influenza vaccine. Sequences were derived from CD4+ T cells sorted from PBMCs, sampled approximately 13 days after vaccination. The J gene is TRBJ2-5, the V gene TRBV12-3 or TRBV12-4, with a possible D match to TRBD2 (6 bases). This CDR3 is CASSLRLVKETQYF. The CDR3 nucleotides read TGTGCCAGCAGTTTAAGACTAGTGAAAGAGACCCAGTACTTC.